Each of the 10 T cell receptor beta chains below was sequenced from the same sample in a study of T-cell reconstitution after alpha-beta-depleted transplantation in children. During its preparation, the TCRbeta library received unique molecular identifiers. Via MiXCR, TCRdb re-called the PCR reads, giving one row per CDR3 protein. The table lists about a million distinct CDR3 sequences, around 30% of them singletons. The source was PBMCs, mostly from graft donor cells, collected 360 days after TCRalphabeta/CD19-depleted stem cell transplant. Every receptor here comes from a boy under two years old who had a stem cell transplant for SCID, so the T cells may come from the graft donor.

The chain couples TRBV20-1 to TRBJ1-1; TRBD1 might be the D (5 bases). CDR3 length: 17 residues. Trimming left V 1 base short and J 1 base short, with 19 bases between. Germline CDR1 reads DFQATT; CDR2 reads SNEGSKA (reference sequence). CDR3 sequence reads: CSARVVEGSPKNTEAFF. Written as DNA, the CDR3 is TGCAGTGCTAGAGTCGTTGAGGGGAGCCCGAAGAACACTGAAGCTTTCTTT.

This clonotype was picked up a small number of times. V gene TRBV7-9 combines with J gene TRBJ1-6; TRBD1 is a possible D gene (5 bases). Germline values: CDR1 SEHNR, CDR2 FQNEAQ (reference sequence). The CDR3 covers 14 residues. V lost 5 bases and J lost 7, with 12 bases in between. The CDR3 region is CASSPPRGNSPLHF. DNA for the CDR3: TGTGCCAGCAGCCCCCCCCGGGGGAATTCACCCCTCCACTTT.

J is TRBJ2-2 and V is TRBV5-6; tentatively, D is TRBD1 (6 bases). Trimming removed 3 bases at V and 5 bases at J, with 17 bases between. Germline V lookup: CDR1 SGHDT, CDR2 YYEEEE. The CDR3 spans 16 residues. CDR3 sequence reads: CASSSTGTSRTGELFF. For the CDR3, the DNA is TGTGCCAGCAGCTCCACAGGGACCAGCAGAACCGGGGAGCTGTTTTTT.

This clonotype was recorded a few times. The chain has TRBV20-1 and TRBJ2-1; possibly TRBD1 or TRBD2 for D (5 bases each). The CDR3 loop spans 16 amino acids. Between the trimmed V and J ends, which lost 0 bases and 2 bases, there was a span of 14 bases. Per the germline V gene, CDR1 is DFQATT and CDR2 is SNEGSKA (reference sequence). This CDR3 is CSARDLGPLTYNEQFF. The CDR3 DNA reads TGCAGTGCTAGAGATCTGGGACCCCTCACCTACAATGAGCAGTTCTTC.

This clonotype was detected many times. This chain connects TRBV28 to TRBJ2-1, with a weak D call TRBD2 (7 bases). CDR3 length equals 14 residues. CDR1 MDHEN and CDR2 SYDVKM come from the germline V gene. V dropped 3 bases and J dropped 7 bases, with 13 bases sitting between them. Here the CDR3 reads CASSLGGARNEQFF. The CDR3 DNA is TGTGCCAGCAGTTTGGGGGGGGCTCGAAATGAGCAGTTCTTC.

The chain links TRBV19 to TRBJ1-6; D is unresolved. This CDR3 has 14 residues. CDR1 is LNHDA, CDR2 SQIVND, per germline (reference sequence). With 7 bases removed from V and 6 bases from J, the gap between germline ends came to 13 bases. CDR3 sequence: CASNIKGSNSPLHF. DNA of the CDR3: TGTGCCAGTAACATAAAGGGAAGTAATTCACCCCTCCACTTT.

This clonotype was seen more than once but under ten times. V is TRBV7-9 and J is TRBJ1-3; weak D call: TRBD1 (6 bases). The CDR3 has 16 residues. Trimming took 3 bases from V and 0 from J, leaving 12 bases between them. Germline CDR1 and CDR2: SEHNR and FQNEAQ (reference sequence). In DNA form, the CDR3 reads TGTGCCAGCAGCTTCCAGGGGTTACCCTCTGGAAACACCATATATTTT. Its translation is CASSFQGLPSGNTIYF. The full variable domain, with the rest looked up from reference TRBV7-9 and TRBJ1-3, is DTGVSQNPRHKITKRGQNVTFRCDPISEHNRLYWYRQTLGQGPEFLTYFQNEAQLEKSRLLSDRFSAERPKGSFSTLEIQRTEQGDSAMYLCASSFQGLPSGNTIYFGEGSWLTVV.

The chain employs TRBV5-6 and TRBJ2-7, with TRBD1 identical over 8 bases. J was trimmed by 0 bases and V by 2 bases; bases with no gene match: 4. The CDR3 extends over 15 amino acids. Looked up from germline, CDR1 is SGHDT and CDR2 is YYEEEE. The CDR3, as DNA: TGTGCCAGCAGCTTCGGCGACAGGGGCTCCTACGAGCAGTACTTC. It specifies CASSFGDRGSYEQYF.

V usage is TRBV7-6 and J usage is TRBJ2-1; D is tentatively TRBD1 or TRBD2 (5 bases each). The CDR3 totals 14 residues. The V end lost 2 bases, the J end lost 6 bases, and 11 bases lay between the germline ends. In germline, CDR1 is SGHVS, CDR2 FNYEAQ. For the CDR3, the DNA is TGTGCCAGCAGCTTATCGGGGCGGGTCAATGAGCAGTTCTTC. Protein sequence: CASSLSGRVNEQFF.

This sequence joins TRBV11-2 and TRBJ2-3; D gene ambiguous. From germline, CDR1 is SGHAT and CDR2 FQNNGV. The length of the CDR3 is 13 residues. V lost 4 bases, J lost 4 bases, and 9 bases lay in between. Written as DNA, the CDR3 is TGTGCCAGCAGCTCTTCTCTAGCAGATACGCAGTATTTT. It translates to CASSSSLADTQYF.